Detailed here is one TCR beta chain. This clonotype was counted between two and nine times. Its antigen specificity is not known. Given the absence of the conserved phenylalanine or tryptophan at the CDR3 end, a read error is likely. Reads for this sample came from an Illumina HiSeq 2000. Multiplex PCR amplification was used to build the TCR beta chain libraries. High-throughput sequencing was used to analyze the amplified TCR beta chain products. Using fastp trimming at Q25 and MiXCR clonotype assembly, TCRdb reanalyzed the public sequencing data and kept in-frame beta chains. Every CDR3 protein is listed once, alongside the most common genes and DNA of its rows. The sample contains over 250,000 distinct CDR3 sequences, more than 30% of them found a single time. The ten largest clones represent more than 0.85% of the sample. CDR1 SGDLS and CDR2 YYNGEE are derived from the germline V gene. The CDR3 is 13 amino acids in total, end residues counted. Of all the DNA, just the CDR3 is kept, 39 bases in frame from base 1. Germline trimming amounts to 4 bases on V and 2 bases on J, with 3 as the count of junction bases outside the gene matches.

These data belong to a study of breast tumors, draining lymph nodes, adjacent tissues listed by TCRdb under 2016. Describing the broader study: The study compared TCR beta repertoires across tumor, adjacent nontumor tissue and axillary lymph nodes from breast cancer patients. The study aimed to assess the relationships and possible T-cell exchange between tumor, surrounding tissue and draining lymph node repertoires in human breast cancer.

The axillary draining lymph nodes of breast cancer patients were the source of the lymph node samples. Points the paper makes about the study in general: Tumor T-cell repertoires showed less diversity than lymph node repertoires and more diversity than nontumor tissue repertoires, and tumor T-cell repertoires showed preferential V and J gene usage. Tumor and nontumor tissue repertoires were found to be significantly more similar in luminal-like than in basal-like breast cancer. The study presented the conclusion that tumor T cells originate in lymph nodes as consistent with a hypothesis, not as something directly demonstrated. The data were considered consistent with the idea that most tumor T cells come from the lymph node and then expand in tumor tissue.

Here the chain combines TRBV9 and TRBJ2-7; 7 bases in the middle match TRBD1. The receptor's source is a female donor with breast cancer. Some clones in this sample may be carry-over from other donors' samples. Source material: axillary lymph node tissue. The encoded CDR3 is CASSPGGTYEQYS. The sequenced DNA is TGTGCCAGCAGCCCAGGGGGTACCTACGAGCAGTACTCC.